Listed below are T cell receptor beta chains from one sample, sequenced in a study of high-grade serous ovarian cancer treatment subgroups. Libraries were prepared by immunoSEQ multiplex PCR; TCRdb keeps only in-frame clonotypes and omits some of them. Here the sample spans some 10,000 clones, over 65% being singletons. Material: tumor tissue. The receptor source for this set is a human donor with high-grade serous ovarian cancer. Each CDR3 is given with its conserved first and last residue. The D gene is left open where the match is weak. Clone size, where shown, is once, few, many, or a class for clones that have expanded.

J | V | D | size | CDR3 | DNA
TRBJ1-2 | TRBV11-2 | TRBD1 | - | CASSPTGGGGYTF | TGTGCCAGCAGTCCCACAGGGGGCGGTGGCTACACCTTC
TRBJ1-3 | TRBV4-3 | - | - | CASSQASTGGSGNTIYF | TGCGCCAGCAGCCAAGCTAGCACGGGGGGCTCTGGAAACACCATATATTTT
TRBJ2-1 | TRBV11-3 | TRBD1 | - | CASSLLTGPYNEQFF | TGTGCCAGCAGCTTGCTGACAGGGCCCTACAATGAGCAGTTCTTC
TRBJ2-5 | TRBV19 | TRBD1 | - | CASGTGTETQYF | TGTGCCAGTGGGACAGGAACAGAGACCCAGTACTTC
TRBJ2-1 | TRBV19 | - | - | CASSIEGAGTPASSYNEQFF | TGTGCCAGTAGTATAGAAGGGGCAGGGACCCCAGCGAGCTCCTACAATGAGCAGTTCTTC
TRBJ2-5 | TRBV19 | - | - | CASSTTRTEETQYF | TGTGCCAGTAGTACTACTCGGACGGAAGAGACCCAGTACTTC
TRBJ2-1 | TRBV18 | - | few | CASSQGLRGHNEQFF | TGTGCCAGCTCCCAGGGACTCCGGGGCCACAATGAGCAGTTCTTC
TRBJ2-1 | TRBV21-1 | - | - | CASSITVVPYNEQFF | TGTGCCAGCAGCATCACAGTGGTCCCCTACAATGAGCAGTTCTTC
TRBJ2-1 | TRBV7-9 | - | - | CASSLELSQERRGEQFF | TGTGCCAGCAGCTTAGAACTTAGTCAGGAGAGACGGGGTGAGCAGTTCTTC
TRBJ1-2 | TRBV7-9 | - | - | CASSLGTGFYGYTF | TGTGCCAGCAGCTTAGGTACAGGATTTTATGGCTACACCTTC
TRBJ2-1 | TRBV21-1 | - | - | CASSKVGSFDEQFF | TGTGCCAGCAGCAAAGTGGGAAGTTTCGATGAGCAGTTCTTC
TRBJ1-5 | TRBV7-9 | TRBD1 | - | CASSLTGSNQPQHF | TGTGCCAGCAGCTTGACAGGGAGCAATCAGCCCCAGCATTTT
TRBJ1-1 | TRBV11-2 | - | - | CASTLDGRRNTEAFF | TGTGCCAGCACCCTAGACGGCAGGCGGAACACTGAAGCTTTCTTT
TRBJ1-5 | TRBV18 | - | few | CASSPQGIDQPQHF | TGTGCCAGCTCACCACAAGGGATCGATCAGCCCCAGCATTTT
TRBJ2-3 | TRBV2 | TRBD2 | - | CASSGTSGRLDTQYF | TGTGCCAGCAGCGGAACTAGCGGGAGATTAGATACGCAGTATTTT
TRBJ1-1 | TRBV19 | - | medium-sized | CASSIGWGTEAFF | TGTGCCAGTAGTATTGGCTGGGGCACTGAAGCTTTCTTT
TRBJ2-5 | TRBV6-5 | TRBD1 | - | CASSYSRQGETQYF | TGTGCCAGCAGTTACTCGCGACAGGGAGAGACCCAGTACTTC
TRBJ1-3 | TRBV5-6 | - | - | CASSLDSGNTIYF | TGTGCCAGCAGCTTGGACTCTGGAAACACCATATATTTT
TRBJ2-1 | TRBV19 | TRBD1 | - | CASSIRQGRAQGEQFF | TGTGCCAGTAGTATTCGACAGGGGCGGGCGCAAGGTGAGCAGTTCTTC
TRBJ2-1 | TRBV7-8 | TRBD2 | - | CASSSSPGGNEQFF | TGTGCCAGCAGCTCCTCGCCGGGGGGCAATGAGCAGTTCTTC
TRBJ2-1 | TRBV7-3 | - | - | CASSLGPGGSSLVEQFF | TGTGCCAGCAGCTTAGGGCCCGGAGGGTCCTCTTTGGTTGAGCAGTTCTTC
TRBJ2-7 | TRBV2 | - | - | CASSREADEQYF | TGTGCCAGCAGCCGAGAGGCGGACGAGCAGTACTTC
TRBJ1-4 | TRBV5-1 | TRBD1 | - | CASSLSTGLEKLFF | TGCGCCAGCAGCTTGTCGACAGGGTTGGAAAAACTGTTTTTT
TRBJ2-2 | TRBV25-1 | TRBD1 | - | CASRPRGTGGELFF | TGTGCCAGCCGTCCCAGAGGGACAGGGGGGGAGCTGTTTTTT
TRBJ2-6 | TRBV28 | TRBD2 | once | CASSFLAGAPTSGANVLTF | TGTGCCAGCAGTTTCCTAGCGGGAGCCCCAACCTCTGGGGCCAACGTCCTGACTTTC
TRBJ1-2 | TRBV21-1 | - | - | CASSKGRRVINGYTF | TGTGCCAGCAGCAAAGGGAGGAGGGTTATCAATGGCTACACCTTC
TRBJ1-2 | TRBV27 | - | - | CASSHGGPEYGYTF | TGTGCCAGCAGCCATGGGGGTCCGGAGTATGGCTACACCTTC
TRBJ2-7 | TRBV7-7 | - | medium-sized | CASSHGGSYEQYF | TGTGCTAGCAGCCATGGAGGGAGCTACGAGCAGTACTTC
TRBJ2-7 | TRBV6-5 | TRBD1 | few | CASSYDRGADEQYF | TGTGCCAGCAGTTACGACAGGGGGGCCGACGAGCAGTACTTC
TRBJ2-2 | TRBV7-3 | - | - | CASGRERTGELFF | TGTGCCAGCGGGCGTGAGAGGACCGGGGAGCTGTTTTTT
TRBJ2-5 | TRBV7-9 | - | - | CASSPPALVETQYF | TGTGCCAGCAGCCCCCCGGCCCTCGTAGAGACCCAGTACTTC
TRBJ1-2 | TRBV7-6 | - | - | CASSSSAWGYGYTF | TGTGCCAGCAGCTCCTCCGCCTGGGGGTATGGCTACACCTTC
TRBJ1-1 | TRBV5-4 | TRBD1 | - | CASSLGTAPWTEAFF | TGTGCCAGCAGCTTAGGGACAGCCCCGTGGACTGAAGCTTTCTTT
TRBJ2-1 | TRBV9 | TRBD2 | few | CASSSTSGSYNEQFF | TGTGCCAGCAGTTCCACTAGCGGGAGCTACAATGAGCAGTTCTTC
TRBJ2-2 | TRBV4-3 | TRBD1 | medium-sized | CASSSTGAGELFF | TGCGCCAGCAGTTCGACAGGGGCCGGGGAGCTGTTTTTT
TRBJ2-5 | TRBV5-1 | - | - | CASSLASAAQPQETQYF | TGCGCCAGCAGCTTGGCCTCCGCAGCTCAACCCCAAGAGACCCAGTACTTC
TRBJ2-3 | TRBV30 | - | - | CAWSVRGVGWTQYF | TGTGCCTGGAGTGTCAGGGGAGTTGGATGGACGCAGTATTTT
TRBJ2-7 | TRBV11-3 | - | - | CASSFYQGTYEQYF | TGTGCCAGCAGCTTCTACCAGGGGACCTACGAGCAGTACTTC
TRBJ1-4 | TRBV9 | - | - | CASSPSPSDGRKKLFF | TGTGCCAGCAGCCCTAGTCCTTCGGATGGGAGGAAAAAACTGTTTTTT
TRBJ2-3 | TRBV9 | TRBD2 | few | CASSVGGRPTDTQYF | TGTGCCAGCAGCGTTGGCGGGAGACCCACAGATACGCAGTATTTT
TRBJ2-7 | TRBV6-5 | - | - | CASSPRRVHAYEQYF | TGTGCCAGCAGTCCTCGTAGGGTCCATGCCTACGAGCAGTACTTC